This T cell receptor (beta chain) was recorded in a study of blood T cell repertoires in COVID-19. Study-level background: The samples span acute and convalescent COVID-19 from the United States, Italy and Spain. PBMCs, B-cell-depleted T cells, or T cells provided the cDNA or gDNA that made up the material.

The V end lost 0 bases, the J end lost 4 bases, and 16 bases lay between the germline ends. This CDR3 has 17 amino acids. Germline CDR1 reads SGDLS; CDR2 reads YYNGEE. Authors' analysis steps: For nucleated cells, counts were estimated from reference gene primer amplification. The data were produced by immunoSEQ multiplex PCR, yet TCRdb's version contains in-frame clones alone and is incomplete. That table is the source of V, J and clone size, and D and trimming were worked out from the DNA. Of roughly 350,000 clones in the sample, around 85% were seen once. The rearrangement joins TRBV9 to TRBJ2-2; a possible D gene is TRBD2 (7 bases). The sequenced sample was peripheral blood. The sequence came from a woman aged 18 to 35 with acute or convalescent COVID-19. DNA of the CDR3: TGTGCCAGCAGCGTAGAGGGGGGGCCCTCTTTCACCGGGGAGCTGTTTTTT. Protein product: CASSVEGGPSFTGELFF.